What follows describes a single T cell receptor beta chain. This table comes from immunoSEQ multiplex PCR, and its TCRdb copy is limited to in-frame clones, with some not included. The table has 27,000 or so clones, less than 75% seen once. This specimen comes from a study of T cell clonotyping in hematopoietic cell transplantation. At the level of the study: Recipients' pretransplant samples followed cytoreduction.

Germline V gene data show CDR1 as SGHRS and CDR2 as YFSETQ. The CDR3 length is 12 residues. Trimming removed 3 bases at V and 7 bases at J, with 8 bases between. Time point indicated: recipient sample about 28 days before transplant, after cytoreduction. Specimen: peripheral blood mononuclear cells, collected before stem cell transplant. The rearrangement uses TRBV5-1 and TRBJ2-1; D not certain. The clonotype originates from a man aged 45-65 years with myelodysplastic syndrome. Some clones in this sample may be carry-over from other donors' samples. The CDR3 nucleotides read TGCGCCAGCAGCTGGCCCAGTAATGAGCAGTTCTTC. Amino acid sequence: CASSWPSNEQFF.